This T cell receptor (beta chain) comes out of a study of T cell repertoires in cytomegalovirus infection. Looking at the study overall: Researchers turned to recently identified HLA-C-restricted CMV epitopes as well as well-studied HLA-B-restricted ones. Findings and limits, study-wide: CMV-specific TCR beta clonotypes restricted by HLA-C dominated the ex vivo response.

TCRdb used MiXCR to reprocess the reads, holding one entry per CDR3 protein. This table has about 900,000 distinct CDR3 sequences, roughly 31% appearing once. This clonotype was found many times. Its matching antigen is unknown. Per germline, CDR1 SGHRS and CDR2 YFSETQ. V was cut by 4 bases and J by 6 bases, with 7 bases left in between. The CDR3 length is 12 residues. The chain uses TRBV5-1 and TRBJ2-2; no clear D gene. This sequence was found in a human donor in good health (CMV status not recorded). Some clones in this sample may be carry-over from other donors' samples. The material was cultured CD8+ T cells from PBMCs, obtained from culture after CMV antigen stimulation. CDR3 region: CASSQSPGELFF. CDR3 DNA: TGCGCCAGCAGCCAAAGTCCCGGGGAGCTGTTTTTT.